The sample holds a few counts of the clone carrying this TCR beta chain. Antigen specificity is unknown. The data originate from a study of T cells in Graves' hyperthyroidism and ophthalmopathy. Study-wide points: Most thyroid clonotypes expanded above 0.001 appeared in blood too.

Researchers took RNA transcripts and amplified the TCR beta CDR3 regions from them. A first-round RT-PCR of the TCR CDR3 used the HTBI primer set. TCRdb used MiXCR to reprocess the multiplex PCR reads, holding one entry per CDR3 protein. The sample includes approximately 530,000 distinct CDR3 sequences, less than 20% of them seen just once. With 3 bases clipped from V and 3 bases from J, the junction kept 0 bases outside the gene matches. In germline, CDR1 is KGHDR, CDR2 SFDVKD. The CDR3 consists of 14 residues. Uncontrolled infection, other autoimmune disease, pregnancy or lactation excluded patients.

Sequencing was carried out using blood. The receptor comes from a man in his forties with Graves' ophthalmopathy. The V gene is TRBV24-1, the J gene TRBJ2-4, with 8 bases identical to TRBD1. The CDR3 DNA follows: TGTGCCACCAGTGATGGACAGGGCAAAAACATTCAGTACTTC. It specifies CATSDGQGKNIQYF.